This TCR beta chain was sequenced in a study of CD8 T cells in Susac syndrome. Random hexamers were used to reverse transcribe the RNA input (about 0.5 to 1 ug). Each CDR3 protein gets one entry after TCRdb re-called the immunoSEQ multiplex PCR reads with MiXCR. The sample lists about 300,000 distinct CDR3 sequences, about 85% occurring once. This CDR3 has 14 amino acids. Germline loops: CDR1 MRHNA, CDR2 SNTAGT. V was clipped by 4 bases and J by 0 bases, with 8 bases between them. Negative isolation was used for CD8+ and CD4+ T cells and FACS enrichment for TEMRA cells. The receptor was derived from a human donor with multiple sclerosis. The chain employs TRBV6-4 and TRBJ2-3, with a tentative D call TRBD2 (6 bases). The sequencing sample was made of CD8+ T cells from PBMCs. The CDR3 DNA reads TGTGCCAGCAGTGGGGGACTGAGCACAGATACGCAGTATTTT. It codes for CASSGGLSTDTQYF.